This passage covers 30 T cell receptor beta chains from one sample sequenced in a study of T cells expressing NK-cell markers. Reprocessing the 5' RACE reads, TCRdb reports a single entry for every CDR3 protein and omits DNA. Its listing shows more than 400,000 distinct CDR3 sequences. Material for sequencing was blood T cells: a sorted CD56 or NKG2C T cell subset, CD4+ or CD8+ T cells, or bulk PBMC T cells (not recorded which). These receptor sequences come from a woman aged 18-70 years in good health.

The chain has TRBV7-2 and TRBJ2-1; TCRdb's assignment of TRBD2 cannot be checked, as there is no DNA. CDR3 length equals 15 residues. CDR1 and CDR2 from the germline V gene are SGHTA and FQGNSA. The CDR3 region is CASSSQRGSYNEQFF. Combining the CDR3 with reference TRBV7-2 and TRBJ2-1 gives the whole variable domain GAGVSQSPSNKVTEKGKDVELRCDPISGHTALYWYRQSLGQGLEFLIYFQGNSAPDKSGLPSDRFSAERTGGSVSTLTIQRTQQEDSAVYLCASSSQRGSYNEQFFGPGTRLTVL.

This chain links TRBV4-3 with TRBJ2-5; absent DNA, TCRdb's TRBD2 call cannot be checked. The CDR3 spans 19 residues. Germline V lookup: CDR1 LGHNA, CDR2 YSLEER. CDR3 sequence reads: CASSSRWASGDSTGETQYF.

The V call is TRBV18, the J call TRBJ2-3; lacking DNA, the TRBD1 call made by TCRdb goes unchecked. The V gene's germline CDR1 is KGHSH and CDR2 LQKENI. The CDR3 covers 17 residues. This CDR3 is CASSALSGGGSTDTQYF. Using reference TRBV18 and TRBJ2-3 for the parts outside the CDR3, the full variable domain is NAGVMQNPRHLVRRRGQEARLRCSPMKGHSHVYWYRQLPEEGLKFMVYLQKENIIDESGMPKERFSAEFPKEGPSILRIQQVVRGDSAAYFCASSALSGGGSTDTQYFGPGTRLTVL.

The V call is TRBV6-5, the J call TRBJ1-1. Germline V CDR1 and CDR2: MNHEY, SVGAGI. This CDR3 has 11 amino acids. This CDR3 is CASSSYTEAFF.

J is TRBJ2-7 and V is TRBV30; checking the TCRdb D call of TRBD1 is not possible without DNA. The length of the CDR3 is 13 residues. Germline lookup yields CDR1 GTSNPN and CDR2 SVGIG (reference sequence). The CDR3 loop is CAWSRGRRDEQYF.

The chain couples TRBV6-2 or TRBV6-3 to TRBJ2-5; TCRdb's D gene call, TRBD1, goes unchecked for lack of DNA. Germline V gene data show CDR1 as MNHEY and CDR2 as SVGEGT. The CDR3 consists of 15 residues. CDR3 residues: CASSPNPDRVETQYF.

This CDR3 is CASSFPPRYGRDTEAFF. The chain uses TRBV12-3 or TRBV12-4 and TRBJ1-1; TCRdb selects TRBD1, and the lack of DNA leaves this call unchecked. This CDR3 contains 17 residues.

The chain combines TRBV27 with TRBJ2-7. CDR3 length equals 13 residues. CDR1 is MNHEY, CDR2 SMNVEV, per germline (reference sequence). CDR3 in amino acids: CASSDRGSYEQYF.

The chain links TRBV7-9 to TRBJ1-1; TCRdb selects TRBD1, and the lack of DNA leaves this call unchecked. Germline V lookup: CDR1 SEHNR, CDR2 FQNEAQ (reference sequence). The CDR3 sequence is 17 residues long. This chain's CDR3 is CASSLPLSQTGAVEAFF.

The chain employs TRBV2 and TRBJ1-5; TCRdb selects TRBD1, and the lack of DNA leaves this call unchecked. Germline V gene data show CDR1 as SNHLY and CDR2 as FYNNEI. The CDR3 sequence is 15 residues long. CDR3 region: CASSEFTGSNQPQHF.

This chain's CDR3 is CSASHGGEAKNIQYF. The gene calls are TRBV20-1 and TRBJ2-4; the TCRdb call, TRBD1, lacks DNA for checking. In germline, CDR1 is DFQATT, CDR2 SNEGSKA (reference sequence). The CDR3 covers 15 residues.

The chain's CDR3 is CSARDRGTGSNYGYTF. The V gene is TRBV20-1, the J gene TRBJ1-2; checking the TCRdb D call of TRBD1 is not possible without DNA. This CDR3 region has 16 residues. CDR1 is DFQATT, CDR2 SNEGSKA, per germline (reference sequence).

This chain joins TRBV29-1 and TRBJ2-7. CDR3 length: 13 residues. Germline values: CDR1 SQVTM, CDR2 ANQGSEA. The CDR3 spells CSVARQSAYEQYF.

This chain uses TRBV24-1 with TRBJ2-1; TCRdb selects TRBD2, and the lack of DNA leaves this call unchecked. Per the germline V gene, CDR1 is KGHDR and CDR2 is SFDVKD. This CDR3 spans 15 amino acids. This chain's CDR3 is CATSGSGRLGGEQFF.

The V call is TRBV5-1, the J call TRBJ1-3; TCRdb proposes TRBD1, but this gene call is untestable without DNA. Looked up from germline, CDR1 is SGHRS and CDR2 is YFSETQ. The CDR3 extends over 13 amino acids. The CDR3 protein is CASRPGTGNTIYF. Supplemented by reference TRBV5-1 and TRBJ1-3, the full variable domain reads KAGVTQTPRYLIKTRGQQVTLSCSPISGHRSVSWYQQTPGQGLQFLFEYFSETQRNKGNFPGRFSGRQFSNSRSEMNVSTLELGDSALYLCASRPGTGNTIYFGEGSWLTVV.

The chain couples TRBV6-5 to TRBJ2-2; lacking DNA, the TRBD2 call made by TCRdb goes unchecked. The CDR3 extends over 14 amino acids. Germline CDR1 and CDR2: MNHEY and SVGAGI. CDR3 amino acids: CASSYQAGTGELFF.

The chain links TRBV20-1 to TRBJ2-1; TCRdb proposes TRBD1, but this gene call is untestable without DNA. Germline-derived CDR1 and CDR2 are DFQATT and SNEGSKA (reference sequence). The CDR3 contains 14 residues. CDR3 amino acids: CSAFRGGSADEQFF.

The chain links TRBV6-1 to TRBJ2-4; absent DNA, TCRdb's TRBD1 call cannot be checked. The CDR3 has 14 amino acids. CDR1 MNHNS and CDR2 SASEGT come from the germline V gene. The CDR3 here is CASNRGDNGNIQYF.

The chain employs TRBV29-1 and TRBJ2-5. The CDR3 extends over 11 amino acids. The germline V gene encodes CDR1 SQVTM and CDR2 ANQGSEA. CDR3 protein: CSVEEGKTQYF.

The rearrangement uses TRBV7-9 and TRBJ1-1; TCRdb picks TRBD1, but there is no DNA to check that call. The CDR3 spans 15 residues. Germline V lookup: CDR1 SEHNR, CDR2 FQNEAQ (reference sequence). The CDR3 protein is CASRPEAGGNTEAFF.

The V call is TRBV6-5, the J call TRBJ2-2. From germline, CDR1 is MNHEY and CDR2 SVGAGI. The CDR3 loop spans 14 amino acids. CDR3 in amino acids: CASSYSYYTGELFF.

The CDR3 protein is CASSQGKGEQFF. V gene TRBV3-1 combines with J gene TRBJ2-1. The CDR3 contains 12 residues. Germline lookup yields CDR1 LGHDT and CDR2 YNNKEL (reference sequence).

This sequence joins TRBV7-8 and TRBJ2-3. Germline CDR1 is SGHVS and CDR2 is FQNEAQ. CDR3 length: 12 amino acids. The CDR3 loop is CASTLSTDTQYF.

The V gene is TRBV7-2, the J gene TRBJ2-7; TCRdb lists TRBD2, though no DNA is available to test this call. The CDR3 runs to 16 residues. Germline loops: CDR1 SGHTA, CDR2 FQGNSA. CDR3 sequence reads: CASSLERRAGSYEQYF.

The chain recombines TRBV20-1 with TRBJ2-7. Germline values: CDR1 DFQATT, CDR2 SNEGSKA (reference sequence). This CDR3 contains 17 residues. This chain's CDR3 is CSARDVVGVKSSYEQYF.

The chain joins TRBV10-2 to TRBJ1-1. CDR3 length equals 15 residues. Per germline, CDR1 WSHSY and CDR2 SAAADI. The CDR3 sequence: CASSESSKRATEAFF.

The rearrangement joins TRBV5-4 to TRBJ2-5; TCRdb outputs TRBD1, but without DNA this stays unchecked. The CDR3 runs 14 residues. Germline V gene sequence: CDR1 SGHNT, CDR2 YYREEE (reference sequence). The CDR3 sequence: CASSPPTGKETQYF.

The rearrangement uses TRBV7-3 and TRBJ2-6; TCRdb returns TRBD1, unconfirmable since there is no DNA. From germline, CDR1 is SGHTA and CDR2 FQGTGA. There are 19 residues in the CDR3. Here the CDR3 reads CASSFLPTGTSSGANVLTF.

The J gene is TRBJ2-2, the V gene TRBV27; TCRdb indicates TRBD1, and absent DNA this call remains unverified. This CDR3 contains 15 residues. Germline CDR1 and CDR2: MNHEY and SMNVEV (reference sequence). CDR3: CASSSRQTNTGELFF.

The chain combines TRBV28 with TRBJ1-4; the TRBD1 assignment by TCRdb is unverifiable without DNA. The CDR3 totals 16 residues. Looked up from germline, CDR1 is MDHEN and CDR2 is SYDVKM. This chain's CDR3 is CASSLRGGGSNEKLFF.